The T cell receptor beta chain described here comes from a study of shared clonotypes between healthy human individuals. CD45RO-negative CD8 cells positively selected for CCR7 made up the naive population, which excluded terminally differentiated effector memory CD45RA+ cells. Libraries were prepared by immunoSEQ multiplex PCR; TCRdb keeps only in-frame clonotypes and omits some of them. The profile covers approximately 2,000,000 clones, with 80% to 95% appearing a single time and less than 2% taken by the ten largest. Trimming removed 1 base at V and 10 bases at J, with 26 bases between. The germline gives CDR1 MNHNS, CDR2 SASEGT. The CDR3 runs to 18 residues.

This sequence joins TRBV6-1 and TRBJ2-1; a weak D match, TRBD2 (7 bases). This sequence originates from a young man in good health. Some clones in this sample may be carry-over from other donors' samples. Sequenced sample: naive CD8+ T cells from PBMCs. The CDR3 region is CASSEERGAWAGVGEQFF. In nucleotides, the CDR3 is TGTGCCAGCAGTGAAGAACGGGGGGCCTGGGCGGGAGTTGGGGAGCAGTTCTTC.